These T cell receptor beta chains were read from a single sample in a study of OX40 agonist ivuxolimab in advanced cancers. The assay was immunoSEQ multiplex PCR, and TCRdb's table has in-frame clones only and misses some. The sample yields about 56,000 clones, roughly 82% seen once. The sample in question was CD4+ or CD8+ T cells sorted from blood, obtained in a trial of the OX40 agonist ivuxolimab. The receptors were sampled from an adult with an advanced solid tumor such as melanoma, head and neck, liver or kidney cancer. Each CDR3 is given with its conserved first and last residue. The size field is filled for only some rows; it gives once, few, many or a size class.

abundance: NA
v_gene: TRBV11-1
j_gene: TRBJ2-7
CDR3aa: CASSIAGRNYEQYF

abundance: NA
v_gene: TRBV4-2
j_gene: TRBJ1-1
CDR3aa: CASSPRESEAFF

abundance: NA
v_gene: TRBV6-1
j_gene: TRBJ2-1
CDR3aa: CASSGGDRKQFF

abundance: NA
v_gene: TRBV19
j_gene: TRBJ1-1
CDR3aa: CASSIPWGGEAFF

abundance: once
v_gene: TRBV7-2
j_gene: TRBJ1-2
CDR3aa: CASSFDRSYGYTF

abundance: NA
v_gene: TRBV18
j_gene: TRBJ1-2
CDR3aa: CASSPLSQANYGYTF

abundance: NA
v_gene: TRBV6-5
j_gene: TRBJ2-3
CDR3aa: CATKEGSDTQYF

abundance: once
v_gene: TRBV7-2
j_gene: TRBJ1-2
CDR3aa: CASSLGTGDYGYTF

abundance: NA
v_gene: TRBV9
j_gene: TRBJ2-7
CDR3aa: CASSVGRSSYEQYF

abundance: NA
v_gene: TRBV28
j_gene: TRBJ2-7
CDR3aa: CASSLSRTEQYF

abundance: NA
v_gene: TRBV19
j_gene: TRBJ1-1
CDR3aa: CASSPRTGGVPEAFF

abundance: NA
v_gene: TRBV18
j_gene: TRBJ2-2
CDR3aa: CASSPSLADTGELFF

abundance: NA
v_gene: TRBV7-9
j_gene: TRBJ1-5
CDR3aa: CASSLTRGQPQHF

abundance: NA
v_gene: TRBV7-2
j_gene: TRBJ2-3
CDR3aa: CASSLTPTSGTYQDTQYF

abundance: few
v_gene: TRBV5-1
j_gene: TRBJ2-7
CDR3aa: CASSFGSLTYEQYF

abundance: NA
v_gene: TRBV6-5
j_gene: TRBJ1-1
CDR3aa: CASSYSSGTNTEAFF

abundance: NA
v_gene: TRBV7-9
j_gene: TRBJ1-2
CDR3aa: CASRPRGAGSSYGYTF

abundance: NA
v_gene: TRBV29-1
j_gene: TRBJ2-7
CDR3aa: CSVEILQGASYEQYF

abundance: NA
v_gene: TRBV7-2
j_gene: TRBJ1-1
CDR3aa: CASSSGTGFEAFF

abundance: few
v_gene: TRBV19
j_gene: TRBJ1-2
CDR3aa: CASSTMGTGTGYTF

abundance: NA
v_gene: TRBV11-3
j_gene: TRBJ1-1
CDR3aa: CASSLGGRPDTEAFF

abundance: few
v_gene: TRBV19
j_gene: TRBJ1-5
CDR3aa: CASSIEVGQPQHF

abundance: NA
v_gene: TRBV10-1
j_gene: TRBJ2-2
CDR3aa: CASSPPGLAGAGELFF

abundance: NA
v_gene: TRBV5-1
j_gene: TRBJ2-1
CDR3aa: CASSMENNEQFF

abundance: NA
v_gene: TRBV7-2
j_gene: TRBJ2-7
CDR3aa: CASRSAGGTSAYEQYF

abundance: NA
v_gene: TRBV29-1
j_gene: TRBJ2-3
CDR3aa: CSAALAGETDTQYF